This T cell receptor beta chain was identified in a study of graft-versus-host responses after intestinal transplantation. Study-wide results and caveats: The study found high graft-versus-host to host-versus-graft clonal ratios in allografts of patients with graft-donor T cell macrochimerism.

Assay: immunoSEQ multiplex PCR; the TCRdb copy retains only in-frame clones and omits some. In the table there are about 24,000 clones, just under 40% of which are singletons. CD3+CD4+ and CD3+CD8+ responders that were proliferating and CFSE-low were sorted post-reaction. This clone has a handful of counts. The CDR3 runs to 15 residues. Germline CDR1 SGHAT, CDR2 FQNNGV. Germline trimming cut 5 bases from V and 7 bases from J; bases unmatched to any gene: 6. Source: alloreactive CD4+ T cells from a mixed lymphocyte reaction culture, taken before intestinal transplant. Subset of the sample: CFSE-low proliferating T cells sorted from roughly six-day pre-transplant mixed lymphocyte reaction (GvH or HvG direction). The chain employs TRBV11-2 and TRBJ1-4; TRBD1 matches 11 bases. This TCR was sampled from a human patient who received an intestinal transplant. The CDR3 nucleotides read TGTGCCAGCAGCCCGGACAGGGGGCGCGGTGAAAAACTGTTTTTT. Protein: CASSPDRGRGEKLFF.